This record looks at one T cell receptor beta chain sequence and its context. No antigen is known for it. The repertoire was sequenced with immunoSEQ multiplex PCR; TCRdb's copy has only in-frame clones and lacks some. This sample carries about 150,000 clones, about 88% of them seen once, and the ten largest clones take roughly 2.9%. This specimen comes from a study of T cell responses to AZD1222 COVID-19 vaccine. V was pared by 7 bases and J by 4 bases, with 13 bases between. The CDR3 loop spans 13 amino acids. CDR1 and CDR2 (germline): MDHEN, SYDVKM. Study-wide results and caveats: Nearly half of unique spike-specific TCRs reportedly avoided B.1.351 and B.1.1.7 mutated regions. In a largely white British group with more females than males, clonal diversity was possibly underestimated. When two AZD1222 doses had been given, Spike-specific TCR breadth and depth rose.

The material was peripheral blood, obtained on day 0 of AZD1222 vaccination. The origin of this receptor is an adult in good health. The chain uses TRBV28 and TRBJ1-1, with a tentative D call TRBD1 (5 bases). As DNA, the CDR3 is TGTGCCAGCAACCCGTCGGGGGGCACTGAAGCTTTCTTT. Translation: CASNPSGGTEAFF.